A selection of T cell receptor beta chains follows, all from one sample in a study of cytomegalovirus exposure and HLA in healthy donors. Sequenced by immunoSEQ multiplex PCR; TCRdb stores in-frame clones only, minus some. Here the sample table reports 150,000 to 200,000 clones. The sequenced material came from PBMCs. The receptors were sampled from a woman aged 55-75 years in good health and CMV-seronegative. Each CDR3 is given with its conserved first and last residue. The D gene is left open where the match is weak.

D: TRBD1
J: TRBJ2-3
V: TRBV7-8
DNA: TGTGCCAGCAGCTTAAGAGGGCAGGGGGCGGTAGATACGCAGTATTTT
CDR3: CASSLRGQGAVDTQYF

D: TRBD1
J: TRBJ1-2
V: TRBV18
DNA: TGTGCCAGCTCGGGCGACAGGGGAAACTATGGCTACACCTTC
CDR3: CASSGDRGNYGYTF

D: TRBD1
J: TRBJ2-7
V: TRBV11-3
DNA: TGTGCCAGCAGCTTAGCTCCAGGGGGCTACGAGCAGTACTTC
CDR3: CASSLAPGGYEQYF

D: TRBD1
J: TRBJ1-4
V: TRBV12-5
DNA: TGTGCTAGTGGTTTGACAGGGGGAATGAGGGAAAAACTGTTTTTT
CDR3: CASGLTGGMREKLFF

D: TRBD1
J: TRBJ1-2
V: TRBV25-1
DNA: TGTGCCAGCAGTGGAGAGGGGACAGGGACATATGGCTACACCTTC
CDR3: CASSGEGTGTYGYTF

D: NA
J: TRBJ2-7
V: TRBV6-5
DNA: TGTGCCAGCTACAGAGCTCACTCCTACGAGCAGTACTTC
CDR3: CASYRAHSYEQYF

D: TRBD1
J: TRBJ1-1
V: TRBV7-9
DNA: TGTGCCAGCAGCTTAGGGGGGACAGTGAACACTGAAGCTTTCTTT
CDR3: CASSLGGTVNTEAFF

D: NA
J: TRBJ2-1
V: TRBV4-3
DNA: TGCGCCAGCAGCCACGGCTCCCGGGACTTTTACAATGAGCAGTTCTTC
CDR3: CASSHGSRDFYNEQFF

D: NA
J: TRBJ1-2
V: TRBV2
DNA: TGTGCCAGCAGTGAGCGTCGCGGGGGGGCGTATGGCTACACCTTC
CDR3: CASSERRGGAYGYTF

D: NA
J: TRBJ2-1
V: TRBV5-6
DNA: TGTGCCAGCAACACCGACTCCTACAATGAGCAGTTCTTC
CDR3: CASNTDSYNEQFF

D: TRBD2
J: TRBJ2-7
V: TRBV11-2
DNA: TGTGCCAGCTGCTGGACTAGCAGTTCCTACGAGCAGTACTTC
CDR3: CASCWTSSSYEQYF

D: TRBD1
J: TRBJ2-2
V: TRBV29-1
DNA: TGCAGCGTTGAAATCGGACAGGGGGCGACCGGGGAGCTGTTTTTT
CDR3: CSVEIGQGATGELFF

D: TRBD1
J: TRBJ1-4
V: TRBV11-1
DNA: TGTGCCAGCAGCCCGGACAGGGGGAAGGAAAAACTGTTTTTT
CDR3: CASSPDRGKEKLFF

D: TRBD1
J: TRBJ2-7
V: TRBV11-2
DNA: TGTGCCAGCAGCTTAGGGGGACAGTACGAGCAGTACTTC
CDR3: CASSLGGQYEQYF

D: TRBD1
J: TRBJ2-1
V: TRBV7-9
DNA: TGTGCCAGCAGCGCGGCCGGGACAGAACTCGGGGTTGAGCAGTTCTTC
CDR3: CASSAAGTELGVEQFF

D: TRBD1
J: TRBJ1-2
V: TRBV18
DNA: TGTGCCAGCTCACCAGAGCAGGGGGATTCGCGCGGCTACACCTTC
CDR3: CASSPEQGDSRGYTF

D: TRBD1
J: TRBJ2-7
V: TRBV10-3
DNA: TGTGCCATCAGTGCCGGACAGGGGAAAGGGGACGAGCAGTACTTC
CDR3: CAISAGQGKGDEQYF

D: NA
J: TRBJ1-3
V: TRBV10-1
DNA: TGCGCCAGCAGTGAGAGTGGGAGAACTGGAAACACCATATATTTT
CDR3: CASSESGRTGNTIYF

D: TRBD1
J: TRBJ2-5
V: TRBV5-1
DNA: TGCGCCAGCAGCTTTACAGGGGGTTGGGAGACCCAGTACTTC
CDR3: CASSFTGGWETQYF

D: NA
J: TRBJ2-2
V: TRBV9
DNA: TGTGCCAGCAGCCCGTTCGTAAGCAACACCGGGGAGCTGTTTTTT
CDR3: CASSPFVSNTGELFF

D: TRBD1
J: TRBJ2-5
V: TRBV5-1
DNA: TGCGCCAGCAGCTTACAGGGGGTTCAAGAGACCCAGTACTTC
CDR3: CASSLQGVQETQYF

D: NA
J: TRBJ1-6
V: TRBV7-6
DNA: TGTGCCAGCAGCTCAGGGCTTGCCCTCCACTTT
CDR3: CASSSGLALHF

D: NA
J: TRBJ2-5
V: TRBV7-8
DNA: TGTGCCAGCAGCTCCCCTAAGACCCAGTACTTC
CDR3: CASSSPKTQYF

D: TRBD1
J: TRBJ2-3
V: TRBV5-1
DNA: TGCGCCAGCAGCTACCGACAGGGTGGGAGCACAGATACGCAGTATTTT
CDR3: CASSYRQGGSTDTQYF

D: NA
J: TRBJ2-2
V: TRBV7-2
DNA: TGTGCCACCAACGAAGGGGGTGGCACCGGGGAGCTGTTTTTT
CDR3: CATNEGGGTGELFF

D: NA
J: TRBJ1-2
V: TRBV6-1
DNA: TGTGCCAGCCGCTCATCTCCAGCAGGGGTAGATGGCTACACCTTC
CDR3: CASRSSPAGVDGYTF

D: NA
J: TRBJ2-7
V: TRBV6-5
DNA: TGTGCCAGCAGGGACGACAGGAGCCACGAGCAGTACTTC
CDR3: CASRDDRSHEQYF

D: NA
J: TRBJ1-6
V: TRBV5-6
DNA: TGTGCCAGCAGCCTAGGACAGAGGGAAAATTCACCCCTCCACTTT
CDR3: CASSLGQRENSPLHF

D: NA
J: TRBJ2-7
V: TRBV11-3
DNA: TGTGCCAGCAGCCCACCTCGGGGGTTCCCGCTTTTCTACGAGCAGTACTTC
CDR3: CASSPPRGFPLFYEQYF

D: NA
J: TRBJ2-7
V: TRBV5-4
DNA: TGTGCCAGCAGCAGGACCCGCGGGGCGTACGAGCAGTACTTC
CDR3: CASSRTRGAYEQYF

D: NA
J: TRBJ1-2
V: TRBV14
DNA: TGTGCCAGCAGCCTATCGGGGGGCTGGGGCTACACCTTC
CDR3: CASSLSGGWGYTF

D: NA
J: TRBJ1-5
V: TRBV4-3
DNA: TGCGCCAGCAGCCAAGTGTCAGGGGCGCGCAGTCAGCCCCAGCATTTT
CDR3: CASSQVSGARSQPQHF

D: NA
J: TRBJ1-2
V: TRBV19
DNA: TGTGCCAGTACCGGGGCGGGACGGCGTAGGGGAAACTATGGCTACACCTTC
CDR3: CASTGAGRRRGNYGYTF

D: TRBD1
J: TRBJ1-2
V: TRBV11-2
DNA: TGTGCCAGCAGCTTAGCGCTGGACAGGGGGCGTCAGGGCTACACCTTC
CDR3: CASSLALDRGRQGYTF

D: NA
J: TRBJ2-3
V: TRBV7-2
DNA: TGTGCCAGCAGCTCTCCGCGGGGTAGCGTAGGAGATACGCAGTATTTT
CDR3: CASSSPRGSVGDTQYF

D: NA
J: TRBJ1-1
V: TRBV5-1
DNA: TGCGCCAGCGGGACGGGAGGAGAAGCTTTCTTT
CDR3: CASGTGGEAFF

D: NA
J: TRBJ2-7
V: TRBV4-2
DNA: TGTGCCAGCAGCCAAGGGGAGACAGGAAGGTCCTACGAGCAGTACTTC
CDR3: CASSQGETGRSYEQYF

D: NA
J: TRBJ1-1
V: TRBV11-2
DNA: TGTGCCAGCAGCCTTCTTCAGGGGATCACTGCAGCTTTCTTT
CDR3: CASSLLQGITAAFF

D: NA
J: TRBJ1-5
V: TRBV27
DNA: TGTGCCAGCAGTTTATATGGGGCTAGCAATCAGCCCCAGCATTTT
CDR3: CASSLYGASNQPQHF

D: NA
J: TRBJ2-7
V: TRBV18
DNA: TGTGCCAGCTCAGCGGGACGTCCGAGCTCCTACGAGCAGTACTTC
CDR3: CASSAGRPSSYEQYF

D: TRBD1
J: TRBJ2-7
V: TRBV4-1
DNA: TGCGCCAGCAGCCGTCCCGGGACAGGGGTTCGCTACGAGCAGTACTTC
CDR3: CASSRPGTGVRYEQYF